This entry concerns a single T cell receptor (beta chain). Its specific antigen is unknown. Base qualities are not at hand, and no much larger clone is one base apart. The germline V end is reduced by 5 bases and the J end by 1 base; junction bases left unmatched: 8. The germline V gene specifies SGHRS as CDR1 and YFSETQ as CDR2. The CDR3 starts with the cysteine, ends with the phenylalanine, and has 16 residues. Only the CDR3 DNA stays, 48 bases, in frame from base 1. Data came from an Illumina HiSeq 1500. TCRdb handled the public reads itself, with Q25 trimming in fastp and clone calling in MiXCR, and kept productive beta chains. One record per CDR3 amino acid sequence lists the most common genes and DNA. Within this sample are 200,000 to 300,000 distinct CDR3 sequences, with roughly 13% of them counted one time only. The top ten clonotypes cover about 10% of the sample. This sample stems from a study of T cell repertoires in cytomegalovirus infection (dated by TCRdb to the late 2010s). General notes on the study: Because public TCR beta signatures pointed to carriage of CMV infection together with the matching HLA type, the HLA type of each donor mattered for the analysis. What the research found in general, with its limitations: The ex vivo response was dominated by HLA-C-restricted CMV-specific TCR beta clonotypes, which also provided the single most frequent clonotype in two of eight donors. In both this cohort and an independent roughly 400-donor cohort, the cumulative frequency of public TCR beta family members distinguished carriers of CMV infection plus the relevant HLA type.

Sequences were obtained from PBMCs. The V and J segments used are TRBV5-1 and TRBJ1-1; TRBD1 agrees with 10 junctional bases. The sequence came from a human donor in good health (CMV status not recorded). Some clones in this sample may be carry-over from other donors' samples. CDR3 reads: CASRPGQGLSNTEAFF. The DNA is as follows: TGCGCCAGCAGACCGGGACAGGGGCTATCGAACACTGAAGCTTTCTTT. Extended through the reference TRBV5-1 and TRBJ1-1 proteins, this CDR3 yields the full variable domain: KAGVTQTPRYLIKTRGQQVTLSCSPISGHRSVSWYQQTPGQGLQFLFEYFSETQRNKGNFPGRFSGRQFSNSRSEMNVSTLELGDSALYLCASRPGQGLSNTEAFFGQGTRLTVV.